In its sample, the clone carrying this TCR beta chain was seen a few times. The antigen is not known. The germline V gene encodes CDR1 GTSNPN and CDR2 SVGIG (reference sequence). The CDR3 has 16 amino acids. V was pared by 0 bases and J by 4 bases, with 9 bases of the junction left unmatched. This specimen belongs to a study of beta chain features in type 1 diabetes. Study results and caveats: In patients and controls equally, PCR might favor templates that are shorter. In every one of the four CD4+ subsets, TCRB CDR3s were moderately but significantly shorter in Type 1 diabetes patients.

The entirety of the isolated RNA underwent reverse transcription, so expressed TCRB transcripts were sequenced. This table comes from immunoSEQ multiplex PCR, and its TCRdb copy is limited to in-frame clones, with some not included. In the table there are about 29,000 clones, less than 60% of which are singletons. A single heparinised draw of roughly 120 mL on average was taken per donor. CD4+ cells of the naive, central memory, regulatory and stem cell-like memory types were sorted via CD45RO/CCR7/CD25/CD127/CD95/CD27. Source material: Tregs from blood. The chain links TRBV30 to TRBJ2-7; 10 bases are a match to TRBD2. The sequence was collected from a woman under 30 with type 1 diabetes. CDR3 DNA sequence: TGTGCCTGGAGTGTACCAGCGGGAGGGGGACGGTACGAGCAGTACGTC. Its protein is CAWSVPAGGGRYEQYV.